This T cell receptor beta chain was documented in a study of OX40 agonist ivuxolimab in advanced cancers. Trimming pared 3 bases from V and 7 bases from J, leaving 15 bases between. CDR1 and CDR2 (germline): SNHLY, FYNNEI. CDR3 length equals 14 residues. Repertoires were generated with immunoSEQ multiplex PCR, while TCRdb's copy carries only in-frame clones and drops some. The table shows some 44,000 clones, with around 86% occurring only once. The sample was CD4+ or CD8+ T cells sorted from blood, taken in a trial of the OX40 agonist ivuxolimab. The rearrangement joins TRBV2 to TRBJ1-2; D remains ambiguous. The sequence came from an adult with an advanced solid tumor such as melanoma, head and neck, liver or kidney cancer. The CDR3 region is CASSDLPGRVGYTF. The CDR3 coding sequence is TGTGCCAGCAGTGATCTTCCTGGGAGGGTTGGCTACACCTTC.